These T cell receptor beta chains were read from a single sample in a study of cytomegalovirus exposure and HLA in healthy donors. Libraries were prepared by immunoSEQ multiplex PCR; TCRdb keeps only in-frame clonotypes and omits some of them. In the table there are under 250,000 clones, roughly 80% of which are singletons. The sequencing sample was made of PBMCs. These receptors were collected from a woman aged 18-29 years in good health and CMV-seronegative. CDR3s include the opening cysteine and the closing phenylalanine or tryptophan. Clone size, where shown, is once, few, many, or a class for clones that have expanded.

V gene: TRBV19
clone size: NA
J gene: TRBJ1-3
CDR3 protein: CASKRQIVSGNTIYF

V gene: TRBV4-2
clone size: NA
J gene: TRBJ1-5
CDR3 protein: CASSQATTSNQPQHF

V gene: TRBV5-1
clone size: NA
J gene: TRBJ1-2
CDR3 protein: CASSLTADVNYGYTF

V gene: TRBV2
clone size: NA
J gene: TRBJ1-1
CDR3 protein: CASRTDRQGPLAFF

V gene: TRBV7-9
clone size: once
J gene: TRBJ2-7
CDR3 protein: CASSPGASEQYF

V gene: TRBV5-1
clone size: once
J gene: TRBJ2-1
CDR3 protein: CASSPRAAYNEQFF

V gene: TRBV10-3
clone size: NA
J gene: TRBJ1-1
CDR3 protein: CAISEAGGEAFF

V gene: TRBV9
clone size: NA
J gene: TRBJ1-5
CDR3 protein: CASSDGKSPSGNQPQHF

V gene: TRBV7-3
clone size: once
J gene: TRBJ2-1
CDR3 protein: CASSLDSGRIEQFF

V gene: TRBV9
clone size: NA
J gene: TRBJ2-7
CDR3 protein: CASSQRTGGTYEQYF